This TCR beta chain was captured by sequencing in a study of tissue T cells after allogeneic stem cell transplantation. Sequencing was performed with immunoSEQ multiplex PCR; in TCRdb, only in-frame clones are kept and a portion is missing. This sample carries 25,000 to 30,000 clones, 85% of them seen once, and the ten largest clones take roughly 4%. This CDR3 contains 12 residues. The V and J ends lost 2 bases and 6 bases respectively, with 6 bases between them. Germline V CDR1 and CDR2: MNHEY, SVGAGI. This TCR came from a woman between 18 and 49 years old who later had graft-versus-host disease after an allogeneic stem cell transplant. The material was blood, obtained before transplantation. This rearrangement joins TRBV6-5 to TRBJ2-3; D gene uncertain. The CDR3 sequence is CASSYPSDTQYF. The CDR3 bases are TGTGCCAGCAGTTACCCGTCGGATACGCAGTATTTT.